One and the same sample provided the 16 T cell receptor beta chains below, sequenced in a study of T cell responses to AZD1222 COVID-19 vaccine. Sequencing used immunoSEQ multiplex PCR; TCRdb keeps in-frame clones, though not all of them. Here the sample spans about 140,000 clones, 80% to 95% being singletons. Sequenced here: peripheral blood, sampled 28 days after the second AZD1222 dose. The source of these receptors is an adult who received the AZD1222 COVID-19 vaccine.

V is TRBV12-3 or TRBV12-4 and J is TRBJ2-3; D is unclear. This CDR3 spans 13 amino acids. Trimming took off 5 bases at V and 4 bases at J, with 10 bases between the two ends. CDR3 nucleotide sequence: TGTGCCAGCAGTCGTCGAAAGGCAGATACGCAGTATTTT. Protein sequence: CASSRRKADTQYF.

The chain combines TRBV11-2 with TRBJ1-2; 8 nucleotides align to TRBD1. The CDR3 covers 15 residues. J lost 7 bases, V lost 4 bases, and 11 bases had no gene match. Germline lookup yields CDR1 SGHAT and CDR2 FQNNGV. CDR3 amino acids: CASSSAPGQGFGYTF. DNA of the CDR3: TGTGCCAGCAGCTCCGCCCCCGGACAGGGCTTTGGCTACACCTTC.

The chain couples TRBV10-3 to TRBJ2-7, with 13 bases identical to TRBD2. Germline V lookup: CDR1 ENHRY, CDR2 SYGVKD. J was trimmed by 4 bases and V by 7 bases; bases with no gene match: 1. CDR3 length: 13 residues. The CDR3, as DNA: TGTGCCATCAAACTAGCGGGAGGGTACGAGCAGTACTTC. Translation: CAIKLAGGYEQYF.

The rearrangement uses TRBV5-1 and TRBJ2-7; the D gene is possibly TRBD1 (5 bases). Germline V gene data show CDR1 as SGHRS and CDR2 as YFSETQ. V lost 2 bases, J lost 7 bases, and 7 bases lay in between. The CDR3 has 11 residues. The CDR3 reads CASSFGAEQYF. For the CDR3, the DNA is TGCGCCAGCAGCTTTGGGGCGGAGCAGTACTTC. Together with reference TRBV5-1 and TRBJ2-7, the CDR3 gives the full variable domain: KAGVTQTPRYLIKTRGQQVTLSCSPISGHRSVSWYQQTPGQGLQFLFEYFSETQRNKGNFPGRFSGRQFSNSRSEMNVSTLELGDSALYLCASSFGAEQYFGPGTRLTVT.

The sample holds one count of this clone. The chain is built from TRBV19 and TRBJ1-2; possibly TRBD1 for D (5 bases). CDR1 and CDR2 (germline): LNHDA, SQIVND (reference sequence). V shed 5 bases and J shed 7 bases, with 17 bases lying between them. The CDR3 is 14 amino acids. CDR3 nucleotide sequence: TGTGCCAGTAGTTCGGCCCGGGGGGTGAGTGGCTACACCTTC. It codes for CASSSARGVSGYTF. Variable domain in full (rest from reference TRBV19 and TRBJ1-2): DGGITQSPKYLFRKEGQNVTLSCEQNLNHDAMYWYRQDPGQGLRLIYYSQIVNDFQKGDIAEGYSVSREKKESFPLTVTSAQKNPTAFYLCASSSARGVSGYTFGSGTRLTVV.

The chain joins TRBV18 to TRBJ1-1; 8 positions match TRBD1. Unmatched junction bases numbered 5, after V lost 2 bases and J lost 0 bases. The germline CDR1 and CDR2 sequences are KGHSH and LQKENI. CDR3 length: 16 residues. As DNA, the CDR3 is TGTGCCAGCTCACCAAGACAGGGGAAAATGAACACTGAAGCTTTCTTT. Protein: CASSPRQGKMNTEAFF.

The chain employs TRBV4-1 and TRBJ2-7, with 7 bases aligning to TRBD2. Germline values: CDR1 MGHRA, CDR2 YSYEKL. The CDR3 is made up of 16 amino acids. J lost 0 bases, V lost 0 bases, and 5 bases had no gene match. CDR3 nucleotides: TGCGCCAGCAGCCAAGAAACGGGAGGCCCCTCCTACGAGCAGTACTTC. This gives the protein CASSQETGGPSYEQYF.

The V and J genes are TRBV27 and TRBJ1-5, with D possibly TRBD1 on 5 matching bases. Germline CDR1 reads MNHEY; CDR2 reads SMNVEV (reference sequence). The CDR3 contains 15 residues. Trimming took off 4 bases at V and 1 base at J, with 11 bases between the two ends. CDR3 residues: CASSSFRDSNQPQHF. Here the CDR3 DNA reads TGTGCCAGCAGTTCCTTCCGGGACAGCAATCAGCCCCAGCATTTT.

The chain is built from TRBV28 and TRBJ1-5, with D possibly being TRBD1 (5 bases). The germline V gene has CDR1 MDHEN and CDR2 SYDVKM. The CDR3 covers 13 residues. V was cut by 5 bases and J by 5 bases, with 10 bases left in between. The CDR3 loop is CASSPPRDQPQHF. Written as DNA, the CDR3 is TGTGCCAGCAGTCCCCCCAGGGATCAGCCCCAGCATTTT.

The rearrangement uses TRBV13 and TRBJ2-5; TRBD2 matches 7 bases. The CDR3 sequence is 13 residues long. The germline gives CDR1 PRHDT, CDR2 FYEKMQ (reference sequence). V shed 2 bases and J 3 bases; nucleotides not matched to a gene: 0. The CDR3 is CASSLTSEETQYF. DNA for the CDR3: TGTGCCAGCAGCTTAACTAGCGAAGAGACCCAGTACTTC.

This chain links TRBV4-2 with TRBJ2-7, with a weak D call TRBD2 (6 bases). CDR1 is LGHNA, CDR2 YNFKEQ, per germline. This CDR3 has 16 amino acids. V was shortened by 1 base and J by 7 bases, with 20 bases between the two germline ends. The CDR3 loop is CASSQGYSGKRGEQYF. The DNA for the CDR3 is TGTGCCAGCAGCCAAGGATATAGCGGAAAAAGAGGGGAGCAGTACTTC.

This clone has more than one count but fewer than ten. The chain recombines TRBV6-2 or TRBV6-3 with TRBJ2-2; D ambiguous. This CDR3 is 12 amino acids long. V shed 2 bases and J shed 2 bases, with 0 bases lying between them. The germline V gene encodes CDR1 MNHEY and CDR2 SVGEGT. The CDR3 coding sequence is TGTGCCAGCAGTTACAACACCGGGGAGCTGTTTTTT. Encoded protein: CASSYNTGELFF.

In nucleotides, the CDR3 is TGTGCCAGCAGCTTAGTTACGGGGACAGGGCGTTATAGCAATCAGCCCCAGCATTTT. Translation gives CASSLVTGTGRYSNQPQHF. The V and J genes are TRBV7-9 and TRBJ1-5; 9 bases are a match to TRBD1. Germline CDR1 reads SEHNR; CDR2 reads FQNEAQ (reference sequence). The CDR3 covers 19 residues. V lost 1 base and J lost 0; bases outside the gene matches: 10.

The chain recombines TRBV7-8 with TRBJ1-1; 7 nucleotides align to TRBD1. The germline V gene has CDR1 SGHVS and CDR2 FQNEAQ. Trimming took 3 bases from V and 11 from J; bases not matched to a gene: 9. This CDR3 has 13 residues. This chain's CDR3 is CASSFRTGDGAFF. For the CDR3, the DNA is TGTGCCAGCAGCTTCAGGACAGGCGACGGGGCTTTCTTT.

This chain uses TRBV20-1 with TRBJ2-7; 8 bases agree with TRBD1. This CDR3 is built from 16 residues. Germline V gene data show CDR1 as DFQATT and CDR2 as SNEGSKA (reference sequence). The V gene end was trimmed by 3 bases and the J gene end by 6 bases; junction bases not matched to a gene: 16. The CDR3 is CSASRQGARWVLEQYF. The CDR3 DNA reads as TGCAGTGCTAGTAGGCAGGGGGCTAGATGGGTCCTCGAGCAGTACTTC.

The chain employs TRBV10-3 and TRBJ2-5; D is unresolved. CDR1 is ENHRY, CDR2 SYGVKD, per germline. The V end lost 6 bases, the J end lost 2 bases, and 16 bases lay between the germline ends. The CDR3 has 15 amino acids. CDR3: CAISRDSKRQETQYF. CDR3 DNA sequence: TGTGCCATCAGCCGCGATTCAAAAAGGCAAGAGACCCAGTACTTC.